The 27 T cell receptor beta chains listed next were all sequenced from one sample in a study of T cells in localized non-small cell lung cancer. Sequenced by immunoSEQ multiplex PCR; TCRdb stores in-frame clones only, minus some. The sample contains 15,000 or so clones, 89% of which appear only once. This sample comprised peripheral blood mononuclear cells, obtained before any cancer treatment. All receptors derive from a man aged 40 to 75 with stage III lung adenocarcinoma.

The chain recombines TRBV6-5 with TRBJ1-5; 9 bases are shared with TRBD1. The germline gives CDR1 MNHEY, CDR2 SVGAGI. The CDR3 sequence is 14 residues long. V lost 5 bases to trimming and J lost 7 bases; unmatched junction nucleotides: 6. This CDR3 reads CASSDNRGPQPQHF. CDR3 sequence (DNA): TGTGCCAGCAGTGACAACAGGGGGCCGCAGCCCCAGCATTTT.

This sequence joins TRBV28 and TRBJ2-3, with D perhaps matching TRBD2 (5 bases). Per germline, CDR1 MDHEN and CDR2 SYDVKM. This CDR3 spans 13 amino acids. Trimming removed 5 bases from V and 2 bases from J, with 8 bases in between. CDR3 loop: CASSRTLTDTQYF. CDR3 nucleotide sequence: TGTGCCAGCAGTCGGACTCTCACAGATACGCAGTATTTT.

This chain connects TRBV6-6 to TRBJ2-7; 7 bases align to TRBD2. Per germline, CDR1 MNHNY and CDR2 SVGAGI (reference sequence). After removal of 6 bases from V and 2 bases from J, the junction contained 7 bases not matched to a gene. This CDR3 comprises 14 residues. The chain's CDR3 is CASRKGLPTYEQYF. The CDR3 DNA sequence: TGTGCCAGCAGAAAGGGACTACCTACCTACGAGCAGTACTTC.

This clone was observed a few times. This chain links TRBV19 with TRBJ2-1; TRBD2 agrees at 9 bases. Germline trimming cut 5 bases from V and 3 bases from J; bases unmatched to any gene: 5. Looked up from germline, CDR1 is LNHDA and CDR2 is SQIVND (reference sequence). The CDR3 has 15 amino acids. For the CDR3, the DNA is TGTGCCAGTAGTTTTAGCGGGAGCCACTACAATGAGCAGTTCTTC. This encodes CASSFSGSHYNEQFF.

V and J are TRBV27 and TRBJ2-3; 8 nucleotides match TRBD2. CDR1 is MNHEY and CDR2 is SMNVEV in the germline V gene (reference sequence). The V gene end was trimmed by 8 bases and the J gene end by 1 base; junction bases not matched to a gene: 11. The CDR3 is 16 amino acids. CDR3 bases: TGTGCCAGCGAGATTACCGGGACTAGGGGCACAGATACGCAGTATTTT. It codes for CASEITGTRGTDTQYF.

The rearrangement uses TRBV29-1 and TRBJ2-1; a possible D gene is TRBD2 (5 bases). The CDR3 runs 15 residues. Trimming removed 4 bases from V and 0 bases from J, with 13 bases in between. Germline assignment: CDR1 SQVTM and CDR2 ANQGSEA. This CDR3 reads CSVGLAFRSYNEQFF. For the CDR3, the DNA is TGCAGCGTTGGGCTAGCTTTTCGCTCCTACAATGAGCAGTTCTTC.

CDR3 coding DNA: TGTGCCAGCAGTTCAGCGTACACTGAAGCTTTCTTT. It codes for CASSSAYTEAFF. This chain connects TRBV27 to TRBJ1-1; unclear D gene. Germline-derived CDR1 and CDR2 are MNHEY and SMNVEV (reference sequence). Trimming left V 4 bases short and J 3 bases short, with 6 bases between. CDR3 length equals 12 residues.

The chain has TRBV7-3 and TRBJ2-3; 9 bases fit TRBD2. CDR1 SGHTA and CDR2 FQGTGA come from the germline V gene. The CDR3 contains 16 residues. V lost 1 base and J lost 4; bases outside the gene matches: 6. CDR3 protein: CASSLNSGGLADTQYF. The CDR3 DNA reads TGTGCCAGCAGCTTAAATAGCGGGGGCCTGGCAGATACGCAGTATTTT.

The chain combines TRBV9 with TRBJ2-5; 7 nucleotides line up with TRBD1. Per germline, CDR1 SGDLS and CDR2 YYNGEE. The CDR3 extends over 14 amino acids. The V segment lost 0 bases and the J segment 5 bases; nucleotides outside the gene matches: 4. The CDR3 here is CASSVEGAGETQYF. CDR3 nucleotide sequence: TGTGCCAGCAGCGTAGAGGGGGCTGGGGAGACCCAGTACTTC.

The J gene is TRBJ2-3, the V gene TRBV19; TRBD1 is a possible D gene (5 bases). CDR3 size: 15 residues. V shed 1 base and J shed 3 bases, with 11 bases lying between them. Germline V lookup: CDR1 LNHDA, CDR2 SQIVND (reference sequence). The CDR3 sequence is CASSIGATVTDTQYF. The CDR3 DNA is TGTGCCAGTAGTATAGGGGCGACAGTGACAGATACGCAGTATTTT.

The gene calls are TRBV11-2 and TRBJ2-1; 11 bases fit TRBD1. Germline V gene lookup returns CDR1 SGHAT and CDR2 FQNNGV. V trimming: 4 bases; J trimming: 5 bases; junction bases outside the gene matches: 4. The CDR3 spans 15 residues. CDR3 DNA: TGTGCCAGCAGCTCGGGGACAGGGGGTAACAATGAGCAGTTCTTC. Protein product: CASSSGTGGNNEQFF.

The CDR3 DNA reads as TGTGCCAGCAGCGGGCGCACAGATACGCAGTATTTT. Residues: CASSGRTDTQYF. J is TRBJ2-3 and V is TRBV9; D is undetermined. Trimming removed 3 bases at V and 1 base at J, with 3 bases between. CDR3 length: 12 residues. CDR1 is SGDLS, CDR2 YYNGEE, per germline.

This clone occurred once. J is TRBJ2-1 and V is TRBV6-5; D perhaps matches TRBD2 (6 bases). Germline CDR1 and CDR2: MNHEY and SVGAGI. The CDR3 loop spans 15 amino acids. The V end was cut by 2 bases, the J end by 3 bases, with 11 bases between. The CDR3 is CASSYGGSFYNEQFF. CDR3 nucleotide sequence: TGTGCCAGCAGTTACGGGGGGAGTTTCTACAATGAGCAGTTCTTC.

The genes are TRBV7-2 and TRBJ2-7; weak D call: TRBD2 (5 bases). The V gene's germline CDR1 is SGHTA and CDR2 FQGNSA. CDR3 length: 15 residues. V gave up 2 bases and J gave up 5 bases, with 16 bases separating them. CDR3: CASSLLVGKVHEQYF. The CDR3 DNA reads as TGTGCCAGCAGCTTACTGGTCGGGAAGGTCCACGAGCAGTACTTC.

The rearrangement links TRBV5-4 to TRBJ1-1, with 9 bases identical to TRBD1. V lost 1 base, J lost 4 bases, and 5 bases stayed unmatched. Germline values: CDR1 SGHNT, CDR2 YYREEE (reference sequence). There are 15 residues in the CDR3. The CDR3 DNA reads as TGTGCCAGCAGCTTGAGCGGGACAGGGATCACTGAAGCTTTCTTT. Encoded protein: CASSLSGTGITEAFF.

This CDR3 is CASSIDRGTGTYGYTF. The CDR3 nucleotides read TGTGCCAGTAGTATAGATCGCGGGACAGGGACCTATGGCTACACCTTC. This chain joins TRBV19 and TRBJ1-2; 9 bases are shared with TRBD1. The germline V gene encodes CDR1 LNHDA and CDR2 SQIVND (reference sequence). With 0 bases clipped from V and 4 bases from J, the junction kept 6 bases outside the gene matches. The CDR3 length is 16 residues. Filled out from reference TRBV19 and TRBJ1-2, the complete variable domain reads DGGITQSPKYLFRKEGQNVTLSCEQNLNHDAMYWYRQDPGQGLRLIYYSQIVNDFQKGDIAEGYSVSREKKESFPLTVTSAQKNPTAFYLCASSIDRGTGTYGYTFGSGTRLTVV.

The genes are TRBV6-5 and TRBJ2-7; a weak D match, TRBD1 (5 bases). The CDR3 has 14 amino acids. With 5 bases removed from V and 2 bases from J, the gap between germline ends came to 13 bases. CDR1 MNHEY and CDR2 SVGAGI come from the germline V gene. DNA of the CDR3: TGTGCCAGCAGTCGGACACCTCGAACCTACGAGCAGTACTTC. Its protein is CASSRTPRTYEQYF.

The chain carries TRBV5-1 and TRBJ2-1, with TRBD2 as a possible D gene (5 bases). The CDR3 runs 12 residues. Germline CDR1 is SGHRS and CDR2 is YFSETQ. Trimming removed 2 bases from V and 10 bases from J, with 10 bases in between. Here the CDR3 DNA reads TGCGCCAGCAGCTTTACTAGAAACGAGCAGTTCTTC. It specifies CASSFTRNEQFF.

The J gene is TRBJ1-2, the V gene TRBV7-2; D remains ambiguous. The CDR3 totals 16 residues. Between the trimmed V and J ends, which lost 1 base and 1 base, there was a span of 13 bases. Germline V CDR1 and CDR2: SGHTA, FQGNSA. The DNA of the CDR3 is TGTGCCAGCAGCTTAGTAACGCTCCGGGATAACTATGGCTACACCTTC. Translated: CASSLVTLRDNYGYTF.

The rearrangement links TRBV28 to TRBJ2-5; D is uncertain. This CDR3 region has 13 residues. Trimming removed 5 bases from V and 6 bases from J, with 13 bases in between. Germline CDR1 reads MDHEN; CDR2 reads SYDVKM. CDR3 sequence (DNA): TGTGCCAGCAGTATTTTTCGTGGCAAGACCCAGTACTTC. It is translated as CASSIFRGKTQYF.

The chain uses TRBV5-4 and TRBJ2-5; D is unclear. Germline loops: CDR1 SGHNT, CDR2 YYREEE (reference sequence). Trimming stripped 1 base from V and 4 bases from J, with 5 bases between. CDR3 size: 12 residues. The CDR3 here is CASSLSLETQYF. The DNA of the CDR3 is TGTGCCAGCAGCTTGAGTTTAGAGACCCAGTACTTC.

This clone was seen just once. This same CDR3 is encoded by further DNA sequences in the sample. This chain joins TRBV5-1 and TRBJ2-1; the D is unclear. The germline gives CDR1 SGHRS, CDR2 YFSETQ. Trimming removed 5 bases from V and 0 bases from J, with 12 bases in between. The CDR3 is made up of 15 amino acids. The CDR3 DNA sequence: TGCGCCAGCAGTTTCGACTCAAACTCCTACAATGAGCAGTTCTTC. It yields the protein CASSFDSNSYNEQFF.

V gene TRBV20-1 combines with J gene TRBJ2-1; TRBD2 is a possible D gene (5 bases). The ends were cut back, 6 bases at V and 15 bases at J, with 18 bases in the middle. CDR1 DFQATT and CDR2 SNEGSKA come from the germline V gene (reference sequence). There are 11 residues in the CDR3. The CDR3 DNA reads as TGCAGTGCCCAGAGGGCCCCCGAGGCGTTCTTC. This codes for CSAQRAPEAFF.

The chain carries TRBV10-2 and TRBJ1-4, with TRBD1 as a possible D gene (6 bases). The CDR3 length is 13 residues. V was shortened by 5 bases and J by 7 bases, with 11 bases between the two germline ends. Germline-derived CDR1 and CDR2 are WSHSY and SAAADI. The CDR3 is CASSRSGAEKLFF. The CDR3, as DNA: TGCGCCAGCAGTAGGTCAGGGGCTGAAAAACTGTTTTTT.

The chain is built from TRBV7-8 and TRBJ2-5, with 7 bases identical to TRBD1. The ends lost 5 bases at V and 3 bases at J; junction bases unmatched: 12. The CDR3 sequence is 16 residues long. Germline values: CDR1 SGHVS, CDR2 FQNEAQ. This CDR3 reads CASSLRQGNIKETQYF. In nucleotides, the CDR3 is TGTGCCAGCAGCCTACGACAGGGTAATATCAAAGAGACCCAGTACTTC.

The V call is TRBV27, the J call TRBJ1-5; perhaps TRBD1 as D (6 bases). Germline V gene sequence: CDR1 MNHEY, CDR2 SMNVEV (reference sequence). V dropped 8 bases and J dropped 6 bases, with 17 bases sitting between them. The CDR3 totals 14 residues. CDR3 sequence: CASSAYRVGQPQHF. The CDR3 bases are TGTGCCAGCTCGGCCTACAGGGTTGGTCAGCCCCAGCATTTT.

The chain uses TRBV27 and TRBJ2-2; D is undetermined. The CDR3 has 13 residues. In germline, CDR1 is MNHEY, CDR2 SMNVEV (reference sequence). V was pared by 3 bases and J by 4 bases, with 6 bases between. CDR3 loop: CASSLSLTGELFF. The CDR3 DNA is TGTGCCAGCAGTTTGAGCCTCACCGGGGAGCTGTTTTTT.